The TCR beta chain described here comes from a study of blood T cells in healthy people across ages (dated by TCRdb to the mid-2010s). Broadly, across the study: In model experiments, roughly one uniquely barcoded TCR beta cDNA molecule per two T cells was captured by template switching. Using deep sequencing normalized with unique cDNA molecular identifiers, the study measured how TCR beta repertoire diversity changes with age. For two donors (one aged 18 to 30 and one aged 80 or older), the study analyzed two additional independent replicas of 1 million unique cDNA reads from the same blood draw. The donors were divided into four age groups: young (average roughly 15 years), middle-aged (about 41), aged (approximately 64) and long-lived (around 80). To avoid experimental bias, donors of different ages were distributed randomly across sequencing lanes.

To note about this clonotype: Its antigen remains unidentified. No base-level quality is on record; no much larger clone is a single base apart.

Preparation of the library involved 5' RACE. These reads were obtained on an Illumina HiSeq 2500. A second roughly 7 to 11 cycle PCR used a sample-barcoded 5' primer and a J-beta primer mix. A unique molecular identifier was introduced onto each TCR beta cDNA molecule by a template-switch 5' adaptor carrying 12 random nucleotides. Each sample yielded at least 2.5 million CDR3-containing paired-end reads. First-strand cDNA was synthesized from all RNA with the Mint cDNA synthesis kit, primed by a TRBC-specific oligonucleotide. Following uracil-DNA glycosylase treatment, all cDNA underwent a first 18-cycle PCR with the universal primers M1SS and BC2_uni_R. Processing in the source paper ran as follows. For normalization, 1 million high-quality reads, each with a distinct molecular identifier, were randomly selected from each sample. Reads with shared molecular identifiers were discarded instead of being binned into consensus sequences. MiTCR, set to a Q25 quality threshold and the strictest error-elimination algorithm, was used for CDR3 identification, clonotype clustering and error correction. A nonparametric unseen species model using Euler transformation provided a lower-bound estimate of total TCR beta diversity. TCRdb applied fastp at Q25 and MiXCR to the public reads, then kept only in-frame beta chains. Each CDR3 protein gets just one entry, which takes the most common genes and DNA from the rows behind it. What appears here as the V and J calls and clone size reflects TCRdb's work, not the paper's. The sample table contains about 680,000 distinct CDR3 sequences; only one count was recorded for about 52% of them. The ten biggest clones cover roughly 31% of the sample.

Trimming removed 4 bases from V and 0 bases from J, leaving 10 bases between the germline ends. The CDR3 runs 15 amino acids, cysteine and phenylalanine included. This entry keeps only the CDR3 DNA: 45 bases, framed from base 1. The germline V gene (reference sequence) yields LGHDT for CDR1 and YNNKEL for CDR2. Systemically healthy Caucasian individuals from Russia, 35 to 40 in total and aged roughly 6 to 95 years, were included as donors. Each donor gave roughly 9 milliliters of peripheral blood, drawn into EDTA-treated Vacutainer tubes. PBMCs were isolated by Ficoll-Paque density-gradient centrifugation, with at least 6 million obtained per sample. Total RNA, at least 6 micrograms per sample, was extracted from PBMCs with Trizol reagent. Naive CD45RAhigh/CD27high T cell percentages were measured by flow cytometry on a PBMC aliquot from every donor. The full study reports these points: Estimates of total diversity from one million sequenced T cells were regarded as lower bounds and underestimates. Compared with the aged group, the long-lived group had more naive CD4+ T cells, fewer expanded clones and increased TCR diversity, a pattern suggesting age selection. The CMV infection status of donors was not known, potentially confounding age-related changes in expanded clonotypes. Because profiling used bulk unsorted PBMCs, naive and antigen-experienced compartments could not be compared conclusively. Observed TCR beta diversity per million T cells fell roughly linearly with age, and a significant reduction was already apparent by age about 38. Observed TCR beta diversity correlated strongly with the percentage of naive T cells measured by flow cytometry.

This sequence uses TRBV3-1 and TRBJ2-1, with an unclear D gene assignment. Material for sequencing was blood. The clonotype originates from a woman between 55 and 75 years old in good health. CDR3 sequence: CASSRTPSSYNEQFF. The DNA is TGTGCCAGCAGCCGGACGCCGAGCTCCTACAATGAGCAGTTCTTC.